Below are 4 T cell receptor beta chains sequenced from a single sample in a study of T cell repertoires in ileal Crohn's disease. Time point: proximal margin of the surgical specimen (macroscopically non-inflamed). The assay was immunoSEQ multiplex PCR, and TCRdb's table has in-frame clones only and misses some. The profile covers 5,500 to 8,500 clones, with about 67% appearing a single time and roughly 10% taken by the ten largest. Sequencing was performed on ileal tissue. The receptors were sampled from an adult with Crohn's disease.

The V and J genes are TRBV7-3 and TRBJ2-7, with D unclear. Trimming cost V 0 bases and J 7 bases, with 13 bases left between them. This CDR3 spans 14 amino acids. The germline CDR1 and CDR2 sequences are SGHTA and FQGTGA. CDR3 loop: CASSLTGGDLEQYF. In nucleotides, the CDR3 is TGTGCCAGCAGCTTAACGGGCGGCGACCTGGAGCAGTACTTC.

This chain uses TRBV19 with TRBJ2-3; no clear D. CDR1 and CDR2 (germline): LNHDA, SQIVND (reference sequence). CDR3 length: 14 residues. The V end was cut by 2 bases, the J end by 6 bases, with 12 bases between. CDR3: CASSIRPRPDTQYF. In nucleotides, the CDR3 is TGTGCCAGTAGTATACGGCCCAGACCGGATACGCAGTATTTT.

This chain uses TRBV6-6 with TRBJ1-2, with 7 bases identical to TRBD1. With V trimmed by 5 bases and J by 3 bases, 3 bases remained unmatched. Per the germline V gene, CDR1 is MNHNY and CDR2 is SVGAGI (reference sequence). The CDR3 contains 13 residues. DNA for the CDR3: TGTGCCAGCAGTCCAACAGGGGACTATGGCTACACCTTC. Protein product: CASSPTGDYGYTF.

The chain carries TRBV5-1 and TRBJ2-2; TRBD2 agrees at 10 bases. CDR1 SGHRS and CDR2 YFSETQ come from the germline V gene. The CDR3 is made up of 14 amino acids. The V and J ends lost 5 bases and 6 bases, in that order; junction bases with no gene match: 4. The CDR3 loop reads CASRTGTSAGELFF. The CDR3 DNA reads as TGCGCCAGCAGGACCGGGACTAGCGCCGGGGAGCTGTTTTTT.